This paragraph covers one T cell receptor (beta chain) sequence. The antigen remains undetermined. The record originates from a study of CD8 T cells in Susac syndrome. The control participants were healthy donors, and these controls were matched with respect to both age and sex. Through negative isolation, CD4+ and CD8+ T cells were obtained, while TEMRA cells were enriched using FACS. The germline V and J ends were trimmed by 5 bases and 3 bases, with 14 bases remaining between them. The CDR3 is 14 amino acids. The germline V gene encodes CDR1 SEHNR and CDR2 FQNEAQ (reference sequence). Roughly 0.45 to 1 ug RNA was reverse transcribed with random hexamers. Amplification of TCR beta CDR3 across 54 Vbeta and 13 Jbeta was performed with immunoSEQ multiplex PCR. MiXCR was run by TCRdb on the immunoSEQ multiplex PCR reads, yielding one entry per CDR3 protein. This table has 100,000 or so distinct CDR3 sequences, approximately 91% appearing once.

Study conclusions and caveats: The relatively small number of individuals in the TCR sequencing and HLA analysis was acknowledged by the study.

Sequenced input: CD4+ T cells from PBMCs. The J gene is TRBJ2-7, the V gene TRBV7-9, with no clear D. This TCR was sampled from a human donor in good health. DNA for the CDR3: TGTGCCAGCAGCCGAAGCGACATTGTCTACGAGCAGTACTTC. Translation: CASSRSDIVYEQYF.